A selection of T cell receptor beta chains follows, all from one sample in a study of blood T cell repertoires in COVID-19. Sequencing used immunoSEQ multiplex PCR; TCRdb keeps in-frame clones, though not all of them. Here the sample spans a few hundred thousand clones, 70% to 90% being singletons. Specimen: peripheral blood. These receptors were collected from a man aged 50-59 years with COVID-19, enrolled during active disease. Each CDR3 is given with its conserved first and last residue. The order of the fields is D gene, J gene, clone size, V gene, CDR3 DNA, CDR3 protein. D genes are given only for firm matches. Clone sizes are given selectively: once, few, many, or a class where the clone is expanded.

d_gene: TRBD1; j_gene: TRBJ1-6; abundance: .; v_gene: TRBV3-1/TRBV3-2; CDR3nt: TGTGCCAGCAGCCAGGGGGACAGCTGGCCTAATTCACCCCTCCACTTT; CDR3aa: CASSQGDSWPNSPLHF
d_gene: TRBD2; j_gene: TRBJ2-2; abundance: .; v_gene: TRBV5-1; CDR3nt: TGCGCCAGCAGCATCGGACTAGCGGCGAACACCGGGGAGCTGTTTTTT; CDR3aa: CASSIGLAANTGELFF
d_gene: TRBD1; j_gene: TRBJ2-3; abundance: .; v_gene: TRBV7-8; CDR3nt: TGTGCCAGCAGCTCCGCCGGACAGGTTGGCACAGATACGCAGTATTTT; CDR3aa: CASSSAGQVGTDTQYF
d_gene: TRBD1; j_gene: TRBJ2-2; abundance: once; v_gene: TRBV19; CDR3nt: TGTGCCAGTAGTCCCGGGACAGGGAACACCGGGGAGCTGTTTTTT; CDR3aa: CASSPGTGNTGELFF
d_gene: .; j_gene: TRBJ2-5; abundance: .; v_gene: TRBV3-1/TRBV3-2; CDR3nt: TGTGCCAGCAGCCAAGGGGGTTTCGGGAATGGTGAGACCCAGTACTTC; CDR3aa: CASSQGGFGNGETQYF
d_gene: .; j_gene: TRBJ2-7; abundance: .; v_gene: TRBV7-2; CDR3nt: TGTGCCAGCAGCTTTGGAGGGTTCGTGTACGAGCAGTACTTC; CDR3aa: CASSFGGFVYEQYF
d_gene: .; j_gene: TRBJ1-1; abundance: .; v_gene: TRBV27; CDR3nt: TGTGCCAGCAGTTTTGGAACAGGGAACACTGAAGCTTTCTTT; CDR3aa: CASSFGTGNTEAFF
d_gene: TRBD2; j_gene: TRBJ2-5; abundance: .; v_gene: TRBV5-1; CDR3nt: TGCGCCAGCAGCTTGGGGACTAGCGGGACTGAGACCCAGTACTTC; CDR3aa: CASSLGTSGTETQYF
d_gene: .; j_gene: TRBJ1-1; abundance: .; v_gene: TRBV27; CDR3nt: TGTGCCAGCAGTGCCCCGGGGAACACTGAAGCTTTCTTT; CDR3aa: CASSAPGNTEAFF
d_gene: .; j_gene: TRBJ2-7; abundance: .; v_gene: TRBV30; CDR3nt: TGTGCCTGGACTAGCTCCTACGAGCAGTACTTC; CDR3aa: CAWTSSYEQYF
d_gene: .; j_gene: TRBJ1-1; abundance: .; v_gene: TRBV3-1/TRBV3-2; CDR3nt: TGTGCCAGCAGCCAAGTGGCGAACACTGAAGCTTTCTTT; CDR3aa: CASSQVANTEAFF
d_gene: TRBD2; j_gene: TRBJ2-7; abundance: .; v_gene: TRBV7-6; CDR3nt: TGTGCCAGCAGTCGGACTAGCGGGAGAGTGTCCTACGAGCAGTACTTC; CDR3aa: CASSRTSGRVSYEQYF
d_gene: .; j_gene: TRBJ2-5; abundance: .; v_gene: TRBV7-3; CDR3nt: TGTGCCAGCAGTCCCGGACCGCAGCCGGGGGAGACCCAGTACTTC; CDR3aa: CASSPGPQPGETQYF
d_gene: TRBD1; j_gene: TRBJ2-1; abundance: .; v_gene: TRBV6-4; CDR3nt: TGTGCCAGCAGCCTGGGACAGTACAATGAGCAGTTCTTC; CDR3aa: CASSLGQYNEQFF
d_gene: TRBD2; j_gene: TRBJ2-1; abundance: .; v_gene: TRBV11-1; CDR3nt: TGTGCCAGCAGCACCGGGAGGGATGAGCAGTTCTTC; CDR3aa: CASSTGRDEQFF
d_gene: .; j_gene: TRBJ1-4; abundance: .; v_gene: TRBV19; CDR3nt: TGTGCCAGTAGTCTCGGGCGGGCCACGGGAAAACTGTTTTTT; CDR3aa: CASSLGRATGKLFF
d_gene: .; j_gene: TRBJ2-7; abundance: .; v_gene: TRBV6-5; CDR3nt: TGTGCCAGCAGGGGCATCTACGAGCAGTACTTC; CDR3aa: CASRGIYEQYF
d_gene: .; j_gene: TRBJ1-1; abundance: .; v_gene: TRBV5-6; CDR3nt: TGTGCCAGCAGGGAGCACTTGAACACTGAAGCTTTCTTT; CDR3aa: CASREHLNTEAFF
d_gene: TRBD2; j_gene: TRBJ2-7; abundance: .; v_gene: TRBV9; CDR3nt: TGTGCCAGCAGCGTAGGGTCGGGAGGGCCATCCTACGAGCAGTACTTC; CDR3aa: CASSVGSGGPSYEQYF
d_gene: TRBD2; j_gene: TRBJ2-3; abundance: .; v_gene: TRBV9; CDR3nt: TGTGCCAGCAGCGTAGCTAGAGCGGGAGGGAGCACAGATACGCAGTATTTT; CDR3aa: CASSVARAGGSTDTQYF
d_gene: .; j_gene: TRBJ1-1; abundance: .; v_gene: TRBV23-1; CDR3nt: TGCGCCAGCAGTCAACGGACAGCTGAAGCTTTCTTT; CDR3aa: CASSQRTAEAFF
d_gene: TRBD2; j_gene: TRBJ2-7; abundance: .; v_gene: TRBV3-1/TRBV3-2; CDR3nt: TGTGCCAGCAGCCTCAGCGGGGCCCCGGACGAGCAGTACTTC; CDR3aa: CASSLSGAPDEQYF
d_gene: TRBD1; j_gene: TRBJ2-7; abundance: .; v_gene: TRBV30; CDR3nt: TGTGCCTGGAGTGCCACAGGGGCGGTGGGCTACGAGCAGTACTTC; CDR3aa: CAWSATGAVGYEQYF
d_gene: .; j_gene: TRBJ2-2; abundance: .; v_gene: TRBV2; CDR3nt: TGTGCCAGCGGTGGGGGCCCCTTTTCTAACACCGGGGAGCTGTTTTTT; CDR3aa: CASGGGPFSNTGELFF
d_gene: TRBD1; j_gene: TRBJ1-1; abundance: .; v_gene: TRBV18; CDR3nt: TGTGCCAGCTCACCAACACTAACAGGGGGCAACACTGAAGCTTTCTTT; CDR3aa: CASSPTLTGGNTEAFF
d_gene: TRBD1; j_gene: TRBJ1-5; abundance: .; v_gene: TRBV29-1; CDR3nt: TGCAGCGTTCAAACAGGGGGCAGTCAGCCCCAGCATTTT; CDR3aa: CSVQTGGSQPQHF
d_gene: TRBD2; j_gene: TRBJ2-7; abundance: .; v_gene: TRBV4-2; CDR3nt: TGTGCCAGCAGCCAAGAATTGACTAGCGGGGGGGCAGTTAGTTACGAGCAGTACTTC; CDR3aa: CASSQELTSGGAVSYEQYF
d_gene: .; j_gene: TRBJ2-7; abundance: .; v_gene: TRBV5-1; CDR3nt: TGCGCCGGTTGCCTAGCGACGGAAGCTCGTTGCTCCTACGAGCAGTACTTC; CDR3aa: CAGCLATEARCSYEQYF
d_gene: .; j_gene: TRBJ2-5; abundance: .; v_gene: TRBV19; CDR3nt: TGTGCCAGTAGTACCTGGCAGAACACACAAGAGACCCAGTACTTC; CDR3aa: CASSTWQNTQETQYF
d_gene: .; j_gene: TRBJ2-5; abundance: .; v_gene: TRBV14; CDR3nt: TGTGCCAGCAGCCAAGTGCGGTACGGATTCCAAGAGACCCAGTACTTC; CDR3aa: CASSQVRYGFQETQYF
d_gene: TRBD2; j_gene: TRBJ2-3; abundance: .; v_gene: TRBV30; CDR3nt: TGTGCCTGGAGTGGCTCGCGGGGGGGTCTCAATACGCAGTATTTT; CDR3aa: CAWSGSRGGLNTQYF
d_gene: .; j_gene: TRBJ1-1; abundance: .; v_gene: TRBV28; CDR3nt: TGTGCCAGCAGAGTCGGTTACACTGAAGCTTTCTTT; CDR3aa: CASRVGYTEAFF
d_gene: .; j_gene: TRBJ1-1; abundance: .; v_gene: TRBV19; CDR3nt: TGTGCCAGCACAGGAGCCATTAACACTGAAGCTTTCTTT; CDR3aa: CASTGAINTEAFF
d_gene: .; j_gene: TRBJ1-1; abundance: .; v_gene: TRBV4-1; CDR3nt: TGCGCCAGCAGCCAAGATCAAAGGGGGAGCACTGAAGCTTTCTTT; CDR3aa: CASSQDQRGSTEAFF
d_gene: TRBD1; j_gene: TRBJ2-1; abundance: .; v_gene: TRBV19; CDR3nt: TGTGCCAGTAGTGCCCGGACAGGGGGCCACAATGAGCAGTTCTTC; CDR3aa: CASSARTGGHNEQFF
d_gene: TRBD1; j_gene: TRBJ2-7; abundance: .; v_gene: TRBV7-2; CDR3nt: TGTGCCAGCAGCTTAGTTGGGACAGGGTTCTCCTACGAGCAGTACTTC; CDR3aa: CASSLVGTGFSYEQYF
d_gene: .; j_gene: TRBJ1-1; abundance: .; v_gene: TRBV3-1/TRBV3-2; CDR3nt: TGTGCCAGCACCGATACGGACACGACTGAAGCTTTCTTT; CDR3aa: CASTDTDTTEAFF
d_gene: .; j_gene: TRBJ2-7; abundance: .; v_gene: TRBV5-6; CDR3nt: TGTGCCAGCAGCTTCGGGGGTATTTGGTACTTC; CDR3aa: CASSFGGIWYF
d_gene: TRBD2; j_gene: TRBJ2-7; abundance: .; v_gene: TRBV2; CDR3nt: TGTGCCAGCAGAAGGACTAGCGGGATTTCCTACGAGCAGTACTTC; CDR3aa: CASRRTSGISYEQYF
d_gene: TRBD1; j_gene: TRBJ1-5; abundance: .; v_gene: TRBV7-8; CDR3nt: TGTGCCAGCAGCTTAGCAGGGGGCGGTCAGCCCCAGCATTTT; CDR3aa: CASSLAGGGQPQHF
d_gene: TRBD1; j_gene: TRBJ2-1; abundance: .; v_gene: TRBV3-1/TRBV3-2; CDR3nt: TGTGCCAGCAGCCATTCCGGGACAGGGGGGGTCAATGAGCAGTTCTTC; CDR3aa: CASSHSGTGGVNEQFF
d_gene: TRBD2; j_gene: TRBJ2-1; abundance: few; v_gene: TRBV19; CDR3nt: TGTGCCAGTAGTACCCTCTTTGGCAAGCGGGAGGTCTACAATGAGCAGTTCTTC; CDR3aa: CASSTLFGKREVYNEQFF
d_gene: .; j_gene: TRBJ2-2; abundance: .; v_gene: TRBV6-5; CDR3nt: TGTGCCAGCAGTCACAGGTTCGCGAACACCGGGGAGCTGTTTTTT; CDR3aa: CASSHRFANTGELFF
d_gene: TRBD1; j_gene: TRBJ2-7; abundance: .; v_gene: TRBV30; CDR3nt: TGTGCCTGGAGTAACCCCTCGGACAGGGGGCACGAGCAGTACTTC; CDR3aa: CAWSNPSDRGHEQYF
d_gene: TRBD2; j_gene: TRBJ2-5; abundance: .; v_gene: TRBV9; CDR3nt: TGTGCCAGCAGCGTACGGGGGGGAGAGACCCAGTACTTC; CDR3aa: CASSVRGGETQYF
d_gene: TRBD1; j_gene: TRBJ1-1; abundance: .; v_gene: TRBV5-1; CDR3nt: TGCGCCAGCAGGGGGACAGGAATGAACACTGAAGCTTTCTTT; CDR3aa: CASRGTGMNTEAFF
d_gene: .; j_gene: TRBJ1-2; abundance: .; v_gene: TRBV27; CDR3nt: TGTGCCAGCAGTACCGGACAGTCGAATGGCTACACCTTC; CDR3aa: CASSTGQSNGYTF